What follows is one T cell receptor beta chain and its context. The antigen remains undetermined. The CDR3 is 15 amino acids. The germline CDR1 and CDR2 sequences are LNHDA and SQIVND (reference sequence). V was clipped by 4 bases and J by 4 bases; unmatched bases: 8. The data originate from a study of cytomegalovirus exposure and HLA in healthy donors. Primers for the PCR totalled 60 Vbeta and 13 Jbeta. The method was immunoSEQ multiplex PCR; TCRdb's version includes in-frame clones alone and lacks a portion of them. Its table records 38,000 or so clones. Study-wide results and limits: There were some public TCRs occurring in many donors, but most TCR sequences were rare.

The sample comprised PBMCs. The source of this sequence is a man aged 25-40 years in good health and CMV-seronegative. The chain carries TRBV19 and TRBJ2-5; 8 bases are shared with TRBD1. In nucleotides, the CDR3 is TGTGCCAGTAGTACGGGGACAGGCCCCAGAGAGACCCAGTACTTC. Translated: CASSTGTGPRETQYF.